This note documents a single T cell receptor beta chain sequence. This clonotype showed up many times. Its target antigen remains unknown. Per-nucleotide qualities are absent, and no much larger clonotype sits a single base away. The data stem from a study of low-dose radiotherapy and immunotherapy resistance in tumors (dated by TCRdb to 2021 to 2024). Concerning the study at large: Cohort 1 received 0.5 Gy per fraction every 2 weeks, with a prescribed total PTV dose of 6.5 Gy. In Cohort 2, 1 Gy per fraction was delivered every two weeks, for a total of 13 Gy over 26 weeks. Patients were given nivolumab as a 240 mg flat dose every two weeks and ipilimumab at 1 mg/kg every six weeks, with both drugs delivered intravenously. Every two weeks, patients got intravenous cyclophosphamide at 200 mg/m2, given one day ahead of each radiation and immunotherapy administration. Aspirin 300 mg was taken orally once daily by patients for four cycles, starting on cycle 1 day 1. Randomization of trial participants into treatment groups was not performed. Eight patients were included in the translational analysis: three from the first dose cohort and the first five from the second dose cohort.

This sample was sequenced with an Illumina HiSeq 2500. To make first-strand cDNA, Superscript III was used along with a set of TRAV- and TRBV-specific primers so that both the TCRalpha and TCRbeta chains were covered. A roughly 20-cycle PCR with Phusion amplified the TCRs, pairing a constant-region primer with the adapter that was attached to the V primers. The isolated mRNA was amplified using the MessageAmp II aRNA Amplification Kit, with in vitro transcription performed for roughly 15 hours at 37 degrees C. The Dynabeads mRNA DIRECT Purification Kit was used to isolate mRNA for TCR sequencing. Indexed Illumina adapters were added in a second Phusion PCR of 25 to 30 cycles, and the PCR products were purified with AMPure XP beads. In the original analysis: Custom Perl scripts pooled TCR sequences encoding the same protein, removed out-of-frame sequences and computed each clonotype's abundance. Any TCR sequence supported by only a single read was excluded from analysis. Shannon entropy, Gini index, clonality, richness, and the frequency of TCRs shared between repertoires were included as repertoire metrics. TCRdb trimmed public reads at Q25 via fastp, called clones via MiXCR and kept in-frame beta chains. Merged by CDR3 protein, the rows form single entries marked with the most common genes and DNA. Here the V and J calls rest on TCRdb's processing, not on the authors' analysis. Recorded for this sample are around 100,000 distinct CDR3 sequences; roughly 19% of them occurred a single time. The biggest ten clones account for about 13% of the sample.

The germline V gene specifies MDHEN as CDR1 and SYDVKM as CDR2. Deletion took 3 bases off V and 2 bases off J, with a span of 14 bases between the germline ends. Taken from cysteine to phenylalanine, the CDR3 has 15 residues. The retained sequence is limited to the CDR3, 45 bases, with the frame set at the first base. This specimen's time point label, interpreted: after trial treatment. Reading the label with the study, this specimen's treatment or condition is: LDRT plus nivolumab, ipilimumab, low-dose cyclophosphamide and aspirin (RACIN trial). Donors were enrolled in RACIN, a single-arm phase I dose-escalation trial combining nivolumab, ipilimumab, aspirin, low-dose cyclophosphamide and low-dose radiotherapy. Patients were eligible if they had advanced solid tumors that were TIL-negative.

The receptor chain draws on TRBV28 and TRBJ2-7, with TRBD2 perhaps the D gene, on 6 matching bases. The source of this sequence is a female donor with ovarian cancer. The sequenced sample was PBMCs, obtained after low-dose radiotherapy plus immunotherapy. The CDR3 has the sequence CASSFVGGVTYEQYF. Here is the DNA: TGTGCCAGCAGTTTCGTCGGAGGGGTTACCTACGAGCAGTACTTC. Reference TRBV28 and TRBJ2-7 genes cover what lies past the CDR3, so the full variable domain is DVKVTQSSRYLVKRTGEKVFLECVQDMDHENMFWYRQDPGLGLRLIYFSYDVKMKEKGDIPEGYSVSREKKERFSLILESASTNQTSMYLCASSFVGGVTYEQYFGPGTRLTVT.